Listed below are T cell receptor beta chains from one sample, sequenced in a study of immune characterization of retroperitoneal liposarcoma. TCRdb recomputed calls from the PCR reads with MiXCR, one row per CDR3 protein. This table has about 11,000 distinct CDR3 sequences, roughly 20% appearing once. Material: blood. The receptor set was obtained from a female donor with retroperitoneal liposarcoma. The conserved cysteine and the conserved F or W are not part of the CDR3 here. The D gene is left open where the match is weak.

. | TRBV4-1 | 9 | ASSQDGSQF
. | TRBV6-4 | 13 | ASSPQGDSNQPQH
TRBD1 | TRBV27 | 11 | ASSRDREGEQY
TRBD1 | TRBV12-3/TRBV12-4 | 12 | ASSYGTGSYEQY
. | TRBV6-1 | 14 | ASSEAGLSGANVLT
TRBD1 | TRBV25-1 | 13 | ASSDTGTGLNEQF
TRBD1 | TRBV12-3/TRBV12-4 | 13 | ASRQGELAGNTIY
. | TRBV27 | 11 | ASSLYQGGTQY
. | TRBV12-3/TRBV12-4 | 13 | ASSLRGVGAAEQF
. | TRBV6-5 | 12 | ASTSIGAPDTQY
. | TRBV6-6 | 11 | ASSHGGADGYT
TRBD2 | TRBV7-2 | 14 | ASSLGGSGSQETQY
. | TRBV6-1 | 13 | ASDDSGEPEETQF
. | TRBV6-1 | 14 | ASSESGAQGNTEAF
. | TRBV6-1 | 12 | ASSETGENTEAF
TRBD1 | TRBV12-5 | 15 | ASGLGTQGAGIDTQY
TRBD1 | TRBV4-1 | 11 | ASSRDRTYEQF
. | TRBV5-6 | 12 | ASSLRPASETQY
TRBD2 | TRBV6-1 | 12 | ASSPGLAGVEQF
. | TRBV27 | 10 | ASSQGGDEQF